Listed below are T cell receptor beta chains from one sample, sequenced in a study of T-cell reconstitution after alpha-beta-depleted transplantation in children. TCRdb reprocessed the PCR reads via MiXCR and lists one record per CDR3 protein. Here the sample spans hundreds of thousands of distinct CDR3 sequences, around 25% being singletons. The sequenced sample was PBMCs, mostly from graft donor cells, obtained 360 days after TCRalphabeta/CD19-depleted stem cell transplant. These TCRs come from a female patient aged 2 to 10 who had a stem cell transplant for congenital amegakaryocytic thrombocytopenia, so the T cells may come from the graft donor. CDR3s include the opening cysteine and the closing phenylalanine or tryptophan.

>TRBJ2-3|TRBV29-1
CSVEKGTDTQYF
>TRBJ2-1|TRBV5-1
CASSLGGKDRIGQFF
>TRBJ1-5|TRBV6-5
CASSSGIYSNQPQHF
>TRBJ2-7|TRBV20-1
CSARERPKLEGLHYEQYF
>TRBJ2-1|TRBV18
CASSPATGSNNEQFF
>TRBJ2-3|TRBV7-2
CASSPTSGGRADTQYF
>TRBJ2-3|TRBV7-2
CASSFTRDTDTQYF
>TRBJ1-6|TRBV4-2
CASSQSPGSSYNSPLHF
>TRBJ2-7|TRBV29-1
CSVVETGPFEQYF
>TRBJ1-2|TRBV12-3/TRBV12-4
CASSLRSRSFYGYTF
>TRBJ1-1|TRBV28
CASSPWTVNTEAFF
>TRBJ2-7|TRBV29-1
CSVRTASYEQYF
>TRBJ2-3|TRBV6-1
CASSERGHTDTQYF
>TRBJ1-3|TRBV4-2
CASRPSGSSGNTIYF
>TRBJ2-3|TRBV12-3/TRBV12-4
CASFRLAGGSYTQYF
>TRBJ1-4|TRBV5-1
CASSSGGQSFSGNEKLFF
>TRBJ2-5|TRBV7-2
CASTPSGTQGTQYF
>TRBJ2-3|TRBV28
CASSLPSGGTDTQYF
>TRBJ2-7|TRBV5-5
CASSTQTVSYEQYF
>TRBJ1-2|TRBV12-3/TRBV12-4
CASSSAGTGGGYTF